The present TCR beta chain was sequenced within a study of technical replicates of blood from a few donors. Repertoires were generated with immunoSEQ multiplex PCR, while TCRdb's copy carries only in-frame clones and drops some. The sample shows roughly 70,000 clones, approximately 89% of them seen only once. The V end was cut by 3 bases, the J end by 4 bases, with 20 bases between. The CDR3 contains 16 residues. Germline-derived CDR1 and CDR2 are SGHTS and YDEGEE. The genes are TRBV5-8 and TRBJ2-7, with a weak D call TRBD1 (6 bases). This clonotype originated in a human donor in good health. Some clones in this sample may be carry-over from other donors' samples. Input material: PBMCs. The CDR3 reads CASSWPLNRVGYEQYF. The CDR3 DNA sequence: TGTGCCAGCAGCTGGCCCCTAAACAGGGTCGGGTACGAGCAGTACTTC.